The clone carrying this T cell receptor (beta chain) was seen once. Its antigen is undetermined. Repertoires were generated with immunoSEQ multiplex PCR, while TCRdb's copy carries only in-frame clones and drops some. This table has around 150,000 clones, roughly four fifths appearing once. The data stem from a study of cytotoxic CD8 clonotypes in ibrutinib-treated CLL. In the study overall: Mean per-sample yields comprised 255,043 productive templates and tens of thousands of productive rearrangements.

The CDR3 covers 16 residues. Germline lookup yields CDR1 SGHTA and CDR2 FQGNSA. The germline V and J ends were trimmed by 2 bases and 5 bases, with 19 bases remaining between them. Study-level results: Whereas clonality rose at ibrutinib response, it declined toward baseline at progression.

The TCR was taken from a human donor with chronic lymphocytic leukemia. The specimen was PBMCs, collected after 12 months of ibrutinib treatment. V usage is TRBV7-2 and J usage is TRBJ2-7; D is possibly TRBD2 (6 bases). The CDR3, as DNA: TGTGCCAGCAGCTTAAATTCTCTTGCGGGGACCCACGAGCAGTACTTC. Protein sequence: CASSLNSLAGTHEQYF. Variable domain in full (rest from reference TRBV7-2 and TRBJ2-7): GAGVSQSPSNKVTEKGKDVELRCDPISGHTALYWYRQSLGQGLEFLIYFQGNSAPDKSGLPSDRFSAERTGGSVSTLTIQRTQQEDSAVYLCASSLNSLAGTHEQYFGPGTRLTVT.